The present TCR beta chain was sequenced within a study of T-cell memory formation after mild COVID-19. As for the study in general: Clusters of TCRs were largely donor specific. Findings of the study overall: While clones contracting from day 15 to 85 were balanced between CD4 and CD8, later expanders leaned CD4+.

Only a few counts were recorded for this clonotype. The target antigen is unknown. UMIs and sample barcodes were carried by the TCR alpha and TCR beta cDNA libraries that 5'RACE produced using constant-segment primers. Each CDR3 protein gets one entry after TCRdb re-called the 5' RACE reads with MiXCR. The repertoire has about 180,000 distinct CDR3 sequences, more than 15% of them found once; the top ten carry about 2%. The germline V gene encodes CDR1 DFQATT and CDR2 SNEGSKA (reference sequence). V lost 5 bases and J lost 6, with 17 bases in between. The CDR3 is 14 residues long. The sequence was collected from an adult woman who had mild COVID-19 (a few samples of this study predate the infection). Cell type and time point are not known. The V call is TRBV20-1, the J call TRBJ2-1, with D perhaps matching TRBD2 (7 bases). Sample: PBMCs or a T cell subset sorted from them (not recorded which). The CDR3 DNA sequence: TGCAGTGCTGAGGGGAAGGGGGGGTCCAATGAGCAGTTCTTC. Its translation: CSAEGKGGSNEQFF.